This passage covers 24 T cell receptor beta chains from one sample sequenced in a study of blood T cell repertoires in COVID-19. Using immunoSEQ multiplex PCR, the repertoire was profiled, and TCRdb retains in-frame clones only, with some absent. The repertoire holds around 200,000 clones, over 75% seen once, with roughly 13% in the top ten. The sample consisted of peripheral blood. The receptors come from a man in his forties or fifties who had recovered from COVID-19.

The chain carries TRBV18 and TRBJ2-1, with 14 bases aligning to TRBD2. This CDR3 is built from 17 residues. Per germline, CDR1 KGHSH and CDR2 LQKENI. V shed 3 bases, J shed 4 bases, and the junction held 5 bases outside the gene matches. DNA of the CDR3: TGTGCCAGCTCACCGGGGACTAGCGGGAGTGGTTACAATGAGCAGTTCTTC. Amino acids: CASSPGTSGSGYNEQFF.

V gene TRBV28 combines with J gene TRBJ1-5, with 8 bases lining up with TRBD1. CDR1 and CDR2 (germline): MDHEN, SYDVKM. CDR3 length: 14 residues. The V segment lost 5 bases and the J segment 5 bases; nucleotides outside the gene matches: 5. This chain's CDR3 is CASSPGGLYQPQHF. The CDR3 DNA is TGTGCCAGCAGTCCAGGGGGCCTTTATCAGCCCCAGCATTTT.

The table lists this clone with a few counts. The genes are TRBV4-1 and TRBJ2-7, with D perhaps TRBD2 (6 bases). Trimming took off 1 base at V and 0 bases at J, with 13 bases between the two ends. Germline CDR1 is MGHRA and CDR2 is YSYEKL. The CDR3 extends over 16 amino acids. The CDR3 DNA reads as TGCGCCAGCAGCCAAGGTGGGCGGGACGGCTCCTACGAGCAGTACTTC. It codes for CASSQGGRDGSYEQYF.

The chain is built from TRBV2 and TRBJ2-1; D not resolved. Looked up from germline, CDR1 is SNHLY and CDR2 is FYNNEI. This CDR3 region has 14 residues. Between the trimmed V and J ends, which lost 0 bases and 0 bases, there was a span of 3 bases. The chain's CDR3 is CASSEARSYNEQFF. The CDR3 DNA follows: TGTGCCAGCAGTGAAGCGCGCTCCTACAATGAGCAGTTCTTC.

The gene calls are TRBV19 and TRBJ2-2; 8 bases line up with TRBD1. There are 15 residues in the CDR3. V gave up 5 bases and J gave up 5 bases; unmatched junction bases: 7. Per germline, CDR1 LNHDA and CDR2 SQIVND (reference sequence). This chain's CDR3 is CASSPQGAWTGELFF. CDR3 DNA sequence: TGTGCCAGTAGTCCCCAGGGGGCATGGACCGGGGAGCTGTTTTTT.

The rearrangement links TRBV11-2 to TRBJ2-7, with D possibly being TRBD1 (6 bases). Deletions cut 0 bases from V and 6 bases from J, with 9 bases between. The CDR3 is 13 amino acids. The V gene's germline CDR1 is SGHAT and CDR2 FQNNGV. CDR3 nucleotides: TGTGCCAGCAGCTTAGACAGGGGTGGCGAGCAGTACTTC. Encoded protein: CASSLDRGGEQYF.

This CDR3 is CASRAGGTDTQYF. DNA for the CDR3: TGTGCCAGTCGAGCGGGAGGCACAGATACGCAGTATTTT. This chain uses TRBV19 with TRBJ2-3; 8 positions match TRBD2. This CDR3 comprises 13 residues. Germline lookup yields CDR1 LNHDA and CDR2 SQIVND (reference sequence). V shed 8 bases and J 1 base; nucleotides not matched to a gene: 2.

The chain uses TRBV19 and TRBJ2-7; weak D call: TRBD1 (6 bases). V lost 5 bases, J lost 4 bases, and 9 bases lay in between. CDR1 and CDR2 (germline): LNHDA, SQIVND (reference sequence). This CDR3 contains 12 residues. The CDR3: CASSLRGYEQYF. As DNA, the CDR3 is TGTGCCAGTAGTCTCAGGGGTTACGAGCAGTACTTC. Full variable domain (remainder filled in from reference TRBV19 and TRBJ2-7): DGGITQSPKYLFRKEGQNVTLSCEQNLNHDAMYWYRQDPGQGLRLIYYSQIVNDFQKGDIAEGYSVSREKKESFPLTVTSAQKNPTAFYLCASSLRGYEQYFGPGTRLTVT.

This rearrangement joins TRBV6-5 to TRBJ1-3; D gene ambiguous. The CDR3 is 14 residues long. Between the trimmed V and J ends, which lost 0 bases and 4 bases, there was a span of 7 bases. CDR1 and CDR2 from the germline V gene are MNHEY and SVGAGI. The CDR3 loop is CASSYSNNGNTIYF. The CDR3 DNA is TGTGCCAGCAGTTACTCGAACAACGGAAACACCATATATTTT.

The chain joins TRBV5-4 to TRBJ2-5; no clear D. This CDR3 contains 13 residues. In germline, CDR1 is SGHNT, CDR2 YYREEE (reference sequence). With 0 bases removed from V and 4 bases from J, the gap between germline ends came to 7 bases. CDR3 in DNA: TGTGCCAGCAGCTTGGATAGTCGAGAGACCCAGTACTTC. It translates to CASSLDSRETQYF. Based on the CDR3 plus reference TRBV5-4 and TRBJ2-5, the full variable domain is ETGVTQSPTHLIKTRGQQVTLRCSSQSGHNTVSWYQQALGQGPQFIFQYYREEENGRGNFPPRFSGLQFPNYSSELNVNALELDDSALYLCASSLDSRETQYFGPGTRLLVL.

V is TRBV28 and J is TRBJ1-5; 11 nucleotides agree with TRBD1. Germline loops: CDR1 MDHEN, CDR2 SYDVKM. V shed 6 bases and J 7 bases; nucleotides not matched to a gene: 2. There are 13 residues in the CDR3. DNA for the CDR3: TGTGCCAGCAGGGGGACAGGGGGACAGCCCCAGCATTTT. This translates into CASRGTGGQPQHF.

The chain recombines TRBV7-2 with TRBJ2-1; 10 bases line up with TRBD2. V lost 5 bases and J lost 4; bases outside the gene matches: 5. CDR1 is SGHTA and CDR2 is FQGNSA in the germline V gene. The CDR3 runs to 15 residues. CDR3 amino acids: CASSPSGRAYNEQFF. In nucleotides, the CDR3 is TGTGCCAGCAGCCCTAGCGGGAGAGCATACAATGAGCAGTTCTTC.

The chain joins TRBV7-3 to TRBJ2-2, with 7 bases matching TRBD2. The CDR3 has 16 residues. Germline V CDR1 and CDR2: SGHTA, FQGTGA. The V gene end was trimmed by 4 bases and the J gene end by 1 base; junction bases not matched to a gene: 6. The CDR3 bases are TGTGCCAGCAGCTGGTCCTCGGGAGGGAACACCGGGGAGCTGTTTTTT. Translation gives CASSWSSGGNTGELFF.

The chain links TRBV7-2 to TRBJ2-7; D may be TRBD2 (6 bases). V shed 3 bases and J shed 3 bases, with 15 bases lying between them. Germline CDR1 SGHTA, CDR2 FQGNSA. The CDR3 runs to 15 residues. CDR3 bases: TGTGCCAGCAGCTTCGCGGGGAGAGCCATCTACGAGCAGTACTTC. As protein: CASSFAGRAIYEQYF.

Concerning this clone: An end of the junction does not agree with germline; a read error may underlie this. The DNA of the CDR3 is TGTGCAAGCAGGTTACTAGCGGGAAACTACGAGCAGTACTTC. It codes for CASRLLAGNYEQYF. The chain is built from TRBV2 and TRBJ2-7, with 10 bases identical to TRBD2. The CDR3 extends over 14 amino acids. Germline assignment: CDR1 SNHLY and CDR2 FYNNEI.

This clone was recorded at least ten times. The V and J genes are TRBV7-2 and TRBJ2-7, with TRBD2 matching 8 bases. The CDR3 spans 14 residues. Trimming took 6 bases from V and 7 from J; bases not matched to a gene: 11. The germline V gene encodes CDR1 SGHTA and CDR2 FQGNSA. The CDR3 DNA follows: TGTGCCAGCAGGTCTGGGGCTAGCGGGTTTGAGCAGTACTTC. Amino acid sequence: CASRSGASGFEQYF.

The chain has TRBV3-1 (or the pseudogene TRBV3-2) and TRBJ2-1; 7 bases are a match to TRBD2. The trim removed 4 bases at V and 2 bases at J, leaving 8 bases unmatched. The CDR3 sequence is 16 residues long. CDR1 LGHDT and CDR2 YNNKEL come from the germline V gene (reference sequence). In nucleotides, the CDR3 is TGTGCCAGCAGCCCGACCGGGACTAACCCCTACAATGAGCAGTTCTTC. Its translation: CASSPTGTNPYNEQFF.

The chain joins TRBV6-6 to TRBJ2-7; 7 nucleotides match TRBD2. The CDR3 consists of 14 residues. Trimming took 2 bases from V and 6 from J; bases not matched to a gene: 7. The germline V gene encodes CDR1 MNHNY and CDR2 SVGAGI (reference sequence). The chain's CDR3 is CASSYGEGFGEQYF. The CDR3 DNA sequence: TGTGCCAGCAGTTACGGGGAGGGGTTTGGCGAGCAGTACTTC.

The rearrangement links TRBV9 to TRBJ2-1; D perhaps matches TRBD1 (5 bases). Per the germline V gene, CDR1 is SGDLS and CDR2 is YYNGEE. The length of the CDR3 is 17 residues. The germline V and J ends were trimmed by 0 bases and 8 bases, with 21 bases remaining between them. CDR3 DNA: TGTGCCAGCAGCGTAGCCCTCCTGGCAGACCAAGGGGATGAGCAGTTCTTC. Its translation: CASSVALLADQGDEQFF.

This clone came up a few times. The same CDR3 can be traced to other DNA sequences in this sample. The gene calls are TRBV5-6 and TRBJ1-6, with D possibly matching TRBD1 (5 bases). CDR3 length: 14 amino acids. Germline V CDR1 and CDR2: SGHDT, YYEEEE. Trimming stripped 0 bases from V and 7 bases from J, with 8 bases between. In DNA form, the CDR3 reads TGTGCCAGCAGCTTGGCAGGGTACAATTCACCCCTCCACTTT. Translated, it gives CASSLAGYNSPLHF.

J is TRBJ1-1 and V is TRBV4-1; TRBD1 aligns across 9 bases. This CDR3 has 16 residues. The germline CDR1 and CDR2 sequences are MGHRA and YSYEKL. V shed 1 base and J 6 bases; nucleotides not matched to a gene: 9. The CDR3 coding sequence is TGCGCCAGCAGCCAAGCCCACAGGGGGCAAGGTTCTGAAGCTTTCTTT. Its protein product is CASSQAHRGQGSEAFF.

V and J are TRBV4-2 and TRBJ2-7; TRBD2 matches at 9 bases. V dropped 1 base and J dropped 1; count of bases not matched to a gene: 8. The CDR3 has 17 residues. The germline V gene encodes CDR1 LGHNA and CDR2 YNFKEQ. Here the CDR3 reads CASSQASSGSWSYEQYF. The CDR3 DNA reads TGTGCCAGCAGCCAAGCAAGTAGCGGGAGTTGGTCCTACGAGCAGTACTTC.

The table lists this clone with a count of one. The chain uses TRBV28 and TRBJ2-5; 8 bases map to TRBD2. Germline CDR1 is MDHEN and CDR2 is SYDVKM. The CDR3 runs to 15 residues. The junction had 14 bases not matched to a gene; V was cut back by 8 bases and J by 6 bases. The CDR3 protein is CASCSGTSRWKTQYF. CDR3 sequence (DNA): TGTGCCAGCTGTTCTGGGACTAGTCGGTGGAAGACCCAGTACTTC.

V gene TRBV5-4 combines with J gene TRBJ2-3, with 7 nucleotides matching TRBD2. CDR1 and CDR2 from the germline V gene are SGHNT and YYREEE (reference sequence). The CDR3 contains 15 residues. The trim removed 2 bases at V and 4 bases at J, leaving 7 bases unmatched. CDR3 loop: CASSFGLGGADTQYF. The DNA for the CDR3 is TGTGCCAGCAGCTTCGGACTAGGTGGGGCAGATACGCAGTATTTT.